This T cell receptor beta chain was identified in a study of T cell responses to AZD1222 COVID-19 vaccine. Assay: immunoSEQ multiplex PCR; the TCRdb copy retains only in-frame clones and omits some. This repertoire shows approximately 200,000 clones, around 88% found once; its top ten account for over 6%. The V gene's germline CDR1 is MGHRA and CDR2 YSYEKL. CDR3 length: 16 amino acids. Trimming cost V 1 base and J 2 bases, with 15 bases left between them. Broader study findings: Baseline seropositives among AZD1222 recipients totaled only 6 or 7.

Comments on this clone: No antigen is known for it.

The material was peripheral blood, obtained on day 0 of AZD1222 vaccination. The origin of this receptor is an adult in good health. The chain joins TRBV4-1 to TRBJ2-7, with a weak D call TRBD2 (6 bases). The DNA for the CDR3 is TGCGCCAGCAGCCAAGTTCCCCGTGGGACTCCCTACGAGCAGTACTTC. This translates into CASSQVPRGTPYEQYF.